This passage covers 8 T cell receptor beta chains from one sample sequenced in a study of blood T cells in healthy people across ages. A J-beta primer mix and a sample-barcoded 5' primer were used in a second PCR of about 6 to 12 cycles. TCRdb itself ran the 5' RACE reads through MiXCR, one entry per CDR3 protein. The sample contains about 1.1 million distinct CDR3 sequences, roughly two fifths of which appear only once. Input material: blood. All receptors derive from a man aged 18 to 35 in good health.

This chain joins TRBV4-1 and TRBJ1-1, with unresolved D. The germline CDR1 and CDR2 sequences are MGHRA and YSYEKL. Between the trimmed V and J ends, which lost 0 bases and 8 bases, there was a span of 19 bases. This CDR3 is 16 amino acids long. The CDR3, as DNA: TGCGCCAGCAGCCAAGATCTGAAGGTCCCCTCTCGGGAAGCTTTCTTT. Translation: CASSQDLKVPSREAFF.

This rearrangement joins TRBV27 to TRBJ2-3; TRBD1 agrees at 9 bases. The CDR3 runs 16 residues. V gave up 6 bases and J gave up 3 bases; unmatched junction bases: 10. Germline-derived CDR1 and CDR2 are MNHEY and SMNVEV (reference sequence). CDR3 DNA: TGTGCCAGCAGACGACCGGGACAGGGATCGACAGATACGCAGTATTTT. Translated, it gives CASRRPGQGSTDTQYF.

A few counts support this clonotype. This chain links TRBV29-1 with TRBJ2-1; TRBD1 matches 8 bases. CDR3 length: 15 amino acids. V gave up 0 bases and J gave up 4 bases; unmatched junction bases: 5. From germline, CDR1 is SQVTM and CDR2 ANQGSEA. CDR3 region: CSVEDPGGRYNEQFF. The CDR3 DNA reads TGCAGCGTTGAAGATCCAGGGGGCCGATACAATGAGCAGTTCTTC.

This clonotype was seen a handful of times. The chain links TRBV7-9 to TRBJ1-2; D is ambiguous. Germline values: CDR1 SEHNR, CDR2 FQNEAQ (reference sequence). V gave up 5 bases and J gave up 1 base, with 11 bases separating them. The CDR3 has 14 amino acids. CDR3 nucleotide sequence: TGTGCCAGCAGCCCTGGGTCTGTTAACTATGGCTACACCTTC. Translating gives CASSPGSVNYGYTF.

As concerns this clonotype: One end of the junction is discordant with germline, which a read error may explain. The genes are TRBV12-3 or TRBV12-4 and TRBJ2-3, with D possibly called TRBD1 or TRBD2 (5 bases each). The CDR3 loop spans 14 amino acids. The CDR3 reads CASSVSWGTDTQYF. CDR3 nucleotides: TGCGCCAGCAGTGTTTCGTGGGGGACAGATACGCAGTATTTT.

The rearrangement uses TRBV28 and TRBJ1-2; 11 positions agree with TRBD1. CDR1 and CDR2 (germline): MDHEN, SYDVKM. CDR3 length: 17 residues. V was pared by 1 base and J by 8 bases, with 12 bases of the junction left unmatched. The CDR3 sequence: CASSLSGAGQGAWGYTF. CDR3 coding DNA: TGTGCCAGCAGTTTATCCGGCGCAGGACAGGGGGCATGGGGCTACACCTTC.

The sample holds a few counts of this clonotype. The chain's CDR3 is CASSSRTEAFF. The CDR3 DNA reads TGTGCCAGCAGTTCGCGGACTGAAGCTTTCTTT. This chain connects TRBV9 to TRBJ1-1; D is unclear. The length of the CDR3 is 11 residues. Germline CDR1 reads SGDLS; CDR2 reads YYNGEE. Trimming shortened V by 5 bases and J by 5 bases, and 7 bases separated the two germline ends.

A few counts support this clonotype. This chain uses TRBV6-5 with TRBJ1-2; D remains ambiguous. From germline, CDR1 is MNHEY and CDR2 SVGAGI. V was cut by 2 bases and J by 8 bases, with 12 bases left in between. The CDR3 loop spans 13 amino acids. CDR3 in amino acids: CASSYDTVLGYTF. The CDR3 DNA is TGTGCCAGCAGTTACGACACCGTTCTAGGCTACACCTTC.